The rows below give T cell receptor beta chains drawn from one sample of a study of blood T cell repertoires in COVID-19. The data were produced by immunoSEQ multiplex PCR, yet TCRdb's version contains in-frame clones alone and is incomplete. The profile covers 540,000 or so clones, with roughly nine tenths appearing a single time and roughly 8% taken by the ten largest. What was sequenced was peripheral blood. The receptors were gathered from a woman aged 50 to 65 with COVID-19, enrolled during active disease. Both conserved end residues are part of each CDR3. Fields, in order: CDR3 protein, CDR3 DNA, clone size, D gene, V gene, J gene. A D gene is named only where the DNA matches it firmly. Size tells how often a clone was seen (once, few, many) or the class of an expanded clone, and some rows leave it out.

cdr3_aa: CASSLGYRRTYEQYF
cdr3_nt: TGTGCCAGCAGCTTGGGTTACAGGAGAACCTACGAGCAGTACTTC
clone_size: once
d_call: -
v_call: TRBV5-5
j_call: TRBJ2-7

cdr3_aa: CASSSLLSGGTEQYF
cdr3_nt: TGTGCCAGCAGTTCCCTCCTGAGCGGGGGAACGGAGCAGTACTTC
clone_size: -
d_call: TRBD2
v_call: TRBV6-5
j_call: TRBJ2-7

cdr3_aa: CASSVSRGAGHEQFF
cdr3_nt: TGCGCCAGCAGTGTTTCGCGGGGGGCGGGGCATGAGCAGTTCTTC
clone_size: -
d_call: TRBD2
v_call: TRBV10-2
j_call: TRBJ2-1

cdr3_aa: CASSFGLAKNIQYF
cdr3_nt: TGTGCCAGCAGCTTCGGGTTAGCCAAAAACATTCAGTACTTC
clone_size: -
d_call: -
v_call: TRBV5-6
j_call: TRBJ2-4

cdr3_aa: CASSQSYRVDGYTF
cdr3_nt: TGCGCCAGCAGCCAATCCTACAGGGTGGATGGCTACACCTTC
clone_size: -
d_call: -
v_call: TRBV4-1
j_call: TRBJ1-2

cdr3_aa: CASSYGEGTEAFF
cdr3_nt: TGTGCCAGCAGCTACGGGGAGGGCACTGAAGCTTTCTTT
clone_size: -
d_call: -
v_call: TRBV5-4
j_call: TRBJ1-1

cdr3_aa: CASSYQAGPYGYTF
cdr3_nt: TGTGCCAGCAGTTACCAGGCAGGCCCCTATGGCTACACCTTC
clone_size: -
d_call: -
v_call: TRBV6-2/TRBV6-3
j_call: TRBJ1-2

cdr3_aa: CATSDFGLGELFF
cdr3_nt: TGTGCCACCAGTGATTTTGGGCTCGGGGAGCTGTTTTTT
clone_size: -
d_call: -
v_call: TRBV24-1
j_call: TRBJ2-2

cdr3_aa: CASTPGAGQGRTGELFF
cdr3_nt: TGCGCCAGCACCCCGGGGGCGGGACAGGGACGAACCGGGGAGCTGTTTTTT
clone_size: -
d_call: TRBD1
v_call: TRBV5-1
j_call: TRBJ2-2

cdr3_aa: CASSITGGRTKNIQYF
cdr3_nt: TGTGCCAGCAGCATCACAGGGGGTAGAACCAAAAACATTCAGTACTTC
clone_size: -
d_call: TRBD1
v_call: TRBV6-2/TRBV6-3
j_call: TRBJ2-4

cdr3_aa: CAWSEGTPLSYEQYF
cdr3_nt: TGTGCCTGGAGTGAGGGGACTCCTCTCTCCTACGAGCAGTACTTC
clone_size: -
d_call: -
v_call: TRBV30
j_call: TRBJ2-7

cdr3_aa: CASREQTAGAQAFF
cdr3_nt: TGTGCCAGCAGAGAACAGACGGCGGGGGCTCAAGCTTTCTTT
clone_size: -
d_call: -
v_call: TRBV9
j_call: TRBJ1-1

cdr3_aa: CASTPESGFHEQYF
cdr3_nt: TGTGCCAGCACCCCGGAGTCAGGGTTTCACGAGCAGTACTTC
clone_size: few
d_call: -
v_call: TRBV5-6
j_call: TRBJ2-7

cdr3_aa: CASSHKGQGAETQYF
cdr3_nt: TGTGCCAGCAGCCATAAGGGACAGGGGGCAGAGACCCAGTACTTC
clone_size: -
d_call: TRBD1
v_call: TRBV7-2
j_call: TRBJ2-5